This TCR beta chain was sequenced for a study of blood T cell repertoires in COVID-19. Whole-study context: Acute and convalescent COVID-19 samples came from the United States, Italy and Spain. The analysed material was cDNA or gDNA that came from T cells, B-cell-depleted T cells, or PBMCs.

Seattle patient enrollment occurred during active infection, with longitudinal follow-up thereafter. The authors' processing: Counts of nucleated cells, estimated from reference gene primer amplification, were obtained. The assay was immunoSEQ multiplex PCR, and TCRdb's table has in-frame clones only and misses some. D and trimming were read from the DNA, whereas the V and J calls and clone size are those reported in that table. Here the sample spans a few hundred thousand clones, 80% to 85% being singletons. The CDR3 totals 16 residues. V lost 0 bases to trimming and J lost 4 bases; unmatched junction nucleotides: 3. The germline V gene encodes CDR1 LGHNA and CDR2 YSLEER.

Sequenced: peripheral blood. This TCR derives from a person aged 70 to 85 with COVID-19, enrolled during active disease. This chain links TRBV4-3 with TRBJ2-7; 13 bases align to TRBD2. DNA for the CDR3: TGCGCCAGCAGCCAAGAGGGACTAGCGGGAAGTTACGAGCAGTACTTC. Translating it yields CASSQEGLAGSYEQYF.